These 26 T cell receptor beta chains were all obtained from the same sample, sequenced in a study of OX40 agonist ivuxolimab in advanced cancers. The table came from immunoSEQ multiplex PCR; TCRdb's copy has only in-frame clones and leaves some out. The table includes 70,000 to 100,000 clones, around 91% detected once. The starting material was CD4+ or CD8+ T cells sorted from blood, obtained in a trial of the OX40 agonist ivuxolimab. These receptors came from an adult with an advanced solid tumor such as melanoma, head and neck, liver or kidney cancer.

As DNA, the CDR3 is TGTGCCAGCACCAAGGGAGGGGGCGTCGGAAACACCATATATTTT. Translated, it gives CASTKGGGVGNTIYF. The chain links TRBV7-9 to TRBJ1-3, with 7 bases matching TRBD1. Trimming took 7 bases from V and 4 from J; bases not matched to a gene: 10. Germline CDR1 SEHNR, CDR2 FQNEAQ (reference sequence). CDR3 length: 15 residues. Full variable domain (rest looked up from reference TRBV7-9 and TRBJ1-3): DTGVSQNPRHKITKRGQNVTFRCDPISEHNRLYWYRQTLGQGPEFLTYFQNEAQLEKSRLLSDRFSAERPKGSFSTLEIQRTEQGDSAMYLCASTKGGGVGNTIYFGEGSWLTVV.

This clone showed up just once. CDR3 region: CASSAGTLGHEQYF. The DNA for the CDR3 is TGTGCCAGCAGTGCCGGGACCCTCGGCCACGAGCAGTACTTC. The chain uses TRBV27 and TRBJ2-7; either TRBD1 or TRBD2 may fit D (5 bases each). Germline V gene data show CDR1 as MNHEY and CDR2 as SMNVEV (reference sequence). The CDR3 consists of 14 residues. V gave up 5 bases and J gave up 5 bases, with 16 bases separating them.

This clone was recorded a few times. The chain uses TRBV29-1 and TRBJ2-1; 7 bases map to TRBD2. The CDR3 is 14 amino acids. The V gene end was trimmed by 1 base and the J gene end by 3 bases; junction bases not matched to a gene: 3. The germline V gene encodes CDR1 SQVTM and CDR2 ANQGSEA. The CDR3 spells CSVEVGGDYNEQFF. CDR3 bases: TGCAGCGTTGAAGTGGGGGGGGACTACAATGAGCAGTTCTTC.

The CDR3 nucleotides read TGTGCCAGTAGTATAGGGGGGGTACAAGAGACCCAGTACTTC. Its protein product is CASSIGGVQETQYF. The rearrangement links TRBV19 to TRBJ2-5; D is perhaps TRBD2 (6 bases). The CDR3 extends over 14 amino acids. Germline V gene sequence: CDR1 LNHDA, CDR2 SQIVND (reference sequence). Trimming left V 1 base short and J 2 bases short, with 8 bases between.

This clone was observed once. This chain links TRBV19 with TRBJ2-3; maybe TRBD2 (6 bases). This CDR3 spans 14 amino acids. Germline V gene lookup returns CDR1 LNHDA and CDR2 SQIVND (reference sequence). Trimming left V 9 bases short and J 0 bases short, with 13 bases between. CDR3 DNA: TGTGCCAGCCAGACTAGTTGGAGCACAGATACGCAGTATTTT. It yields the protein CASQTSWSTDTQYF.

This CDR3 reads CASSLTIVNQPQHF. Written as DNA, the CDR3 is TGTGCCAGCAGCTTAACGATCGTCAATCAGCCCCAGCATTTT. The V and J genes are TRBV7-8 and TRBJ1-5; D uncertain. Germline CDR1 and CDR2: SGHVS and FQNEAQ. V lost 2 bases to trimming and J lost 3 bases, with 8 bases between them. This CDR3 comprises 14 residues.

V usage is TRBV2 and J usage is TRBJ1-1; D remains unclear. Looked up from germline, CDR1 is SNHLY and CDR2 is FYNNEI. CDR3 length equals 13 residues. Trimming left V 5 bases short and J 0 bases short, with 7 bases between. DNA of the CDR3: TGTGCCAGCAGTCCGTACCTGAACACTGAAGCTTTCTTT. This translates into CASSPYLNTEAFF.

The chain couples TRBV11-2 to TRBJ2-7; D remains unclear. Trimming removed 2 bases from V and 5 bases from J, with 13 bases in between. In germline, CDR1 is SGHAT, CDR2 FQNNGV. There are 14 residues in the CDR3. The CDR3 region has the DNA TGTGCCAGCAGCTTATCGGATTTCGGCAACGAGCAGTACTTC. It encodes CASSLSDFGNEQYF.

The gene calls are TRBV7-2 and TRBJ2-1; 10 nucleotides agree with TRBD2. The CDR3 runs to 18 residues. Trimming at V came to 5 bases and at J to 2 bases, leaving 12 bases not matched to a gene. Germline V lookup: CDR1 SGHTA, CDR2 FQGNSA. The CDR3: CASSRNMMTSGPYNEQFF. As DNA, the CDR3 is TGTGCCAGCAGCCGTAATATGATGACTAGCGGGCCCTACAATGAGCAGTTCTTC.

The sample holds one count of this clone. V and J are TRBV6-5 and TRBJ1-1, with 7 bases matching TRBD1. This CDR3 has 15 residues. The J segment lost 12 bases and the V segment lost 0 bases, leaving 13 bases of the junction unmatched. In germline, CDR1 is MNHEY, CDR2 SVGAGI. CDR3: CASSYSGHTGVRSFF. CDR3 coding DNA: TGTGCCAGCAGTTACTCGGGGCATACAGGGGTGAGGTCTTTCTTT.

The V and J genes are TRBV15 and TRBJ1-1; D might be TRBD1 (5 bases). V dropped 1 base and J dropped 7 bases, with 13 bases sitting between them. This CDR3 has 14 amino acids. Germline lookup yields CDR1 LNHNV and CDR2 YYDKDF (reference sequence). DNA for the CDR3: TGTGCCACCAGCAGAGGTGCAGGGTTTGTTGAAGCTTTCTTT. Amino acid sequence: CATSRGAGFVEAFF.

The J gene is TRBJ2-7, the V gene TRBV20-1; no reliable D call. The V and J ends lost 2 bases and 3 bases respectively, with 5 bases between them. The CDR3 spans 11 residues. Germline V lookup: CDR1 DFQATT, CDR2 SNEGSKA (reference sequence). The CDR3 loop reads CSARRDYEQYF. As DNA, the CDR3 is TGCAGTGCTAGAAGAGACTACGAGCAGTACTTC.

The gene calls are TRBV7-9 and TRBJ2-1, with D maybe TRBD2 (5 bases). The germline V gene encodes CDR1 SEHNR and CDR2 FQNEAQ (reference sequence). V shed 0 bases and J shed 2 bases, with 11 bases lying between them. This CDR3 is 16 amino acids long. The CDR3 nucleotides read TGTGCCAGCAGCTTAGCCCGGACGGGAACCTACAATGAGCAGTTCTTC. It codes for CASSLARTGTYNEQFF.

This chain links TRBV19 with TRBJ2-2, with D possibly matching TRBD2 (6 bases). The CDR3 runs to 14 residues. V lost 1 base to trimming and J lost 6 bases, with 9 bases between them. CDR1 is LNHDA, CDR2 SQIVND, per germline (reference sequence). The CDR3 DNA follows: TGTGCCAGTAGTATAGCGGGAGTATCCGGGGAGCTGTTTTTT. Amino acid sequence: CASSIAGVSGELFF. Full variable domain (remainder filled in from reference TRBV19 and TRBJ2-2): DGGITQSPKYLFRKEGQNVTLSCEQNLNHDAMYWYRQDPGQGLRLIYYSQIVNDFQKGDIAEGYSVSREKKESFPLTVTSAQKNPTAFYLCASSIAGVSGELFFGEGSRLTVL.

The CDR3: CASRIGTSGSNEQFF. DNA for the CDR3: TGTGCCAGCAGGATAGGGACTAGCGGGAGCAATGAGCAGTTCTTC. The genes are TRBV6-5 and TRBJ2-1; the match to TRBD2 covers 14 bases. J gave up 6 bases and V 6 bases, and 4 bases lay outside the gene matches. CDR3 size: 15 residues. Germline V gene sequence: CDR1 MNHEY, CDR2 SVGAGI.

The chain links TRBV20-1 to TRBJ2-3; no firm D call. The CDR3 has 11 residues. Trimming removed 6 bases at V and 2 bases at J, with 6 bases between. Germline V gene lookup returns CDR1 DFQATT and CDR2 SNEGSKA (reference sequence). CDR3 amino acids: CSAPITDTQYF. DNA for the CDR3: TGCAGTGCGCCCATCACAGATACGCAGTATTTT.

This clone was picked up a small number of times. The chain has TRBV5-1 and TRBJ2-7; 8 positions match TRBD1. J gave up 3 bases and V 4 bases, and 12 bases lay outside the gene matches. Germline V gene data show CDR1 as SGHRS and CDR2 as YFSETQ. The CDR3 has 16 residues. The CDR3 DNA is TGCGCCAGCAGCCAGTCCCAGGGGGCGAGAGACTACGAGCAGTACTTC. Its protein is CASSQSQGARDYEQYF.

The chain links TRBV14 to TRBJ2-3; a weak D match, TRBD1 (5 bases). The CDR3 is made up of 15 amino acids. Germline CDR1 is SGHDN and CDR2 is FVKESK. The V and J ends lost 2 bases and 2 bases respectively, with 11 bases between them. Here the CDR3 reads CASSQQGPPTDTQYF. CDR3 nucleotide sequence: TGTGCCAGCAGCCAACAGGGTCCTCCCACAGATACGCAGTATTTT.

A single count supports this clone. The rearrangement joins TRBV19 to TRBJ2-3, with 10 bases fitting TRBD2. This CDR3 contains 19 residues. The germline V gene encodes CDR1 LNHDA and CDR2 SQIVND (reference sequence). The trim removed 0 bases at V and 3 bases at J, leaving 12 bases unmatched. The CDR3 DNA is TGTGCCAGTAGTATAGATCTATTCAGCGGGAGGGCCCGTACAGATACGCAGTATTTT. Translation: CASSIDLFSGRARTDTQYF. Variable domain in full (rest from reference TRBV19 and TRBJ2-3): DGGITQSPKYLFRKEGQNVTLSCEQNLNHDAMYWYRQDPGQGLRLIYYSQIVNDFQKGDIAEGYSVSREKKESFPLTVTSAQKNPTAFYLCASSIDLFSGRARTDTQYFGPGTRLTVL.

The chain has TRBV10-1 and TRBJ2-1; D may be TRBD1 (6 bases). This CDR3 is built from 14 residues. Germline lookup yields CDR1 WNHNN and CDR2 SYGVQD (reference sequence). V was cut by 5 bases and J by 4 bases, with 12 bases left in between. CDR3 protein: CASSPGQSYNEQFF. Written as DNA, the CDR3 is TGCGCCAGCAGTCCTGGACAGTCATACAATGAGCAGTTCTTC.

J is TRBJ1-5 and V is TRBV7-9; no definite D call. CDR3 length equals 15 residues. The ends were cut back, 5 bases at V and 0 bases at J, with 11 bases in the middle. CDR1 is SEHNR, CDR2 FQNEAQ, per germline (reference sequence). As DNA, the CDR3 is TGTGCCAGCAGCCCCCTGGGGTATAGCAATCAGCCCCAGCATTTT. Amino acids: CASSPLGYSNQPQHF.

This clone was seen only once. The chain uses TRBV30 and TRBJ2-2; 7 bases are shared with TRBD2. The J segment lost 3 bases and the V segment lost 3 bases, leaving 4 bases of the junction unmatched. Germline CDR1 GTSNPN, CDR2 SVGIG (reference sequence). The CDR3 runs 14 residues. As DNA, the CDR3 is TGTGCCTGGAGGAGACTAGCAGACACCGGGGAGCTGTTTTTT. Translation gives CAWRRLADTGELFF.

The rearrangement uses TRBV19 and TRBJ1-4; no clear D gene. The V gene's germline CDR1 is LNHDA and CDR2 SQIVND (reference sequence). The CDR3 covers 19 residues. Trimming removed 5 bases from V and 3 bases from J, with 25 bases in between. The CDR3 loop is CASSLQSRFDRPANEKLFF. The DNA for the CDR3 is TGTGCCAGTAGTCTCCAATCGAGATTCGATCGGCCTGCTAATGAAAAACTGTTTTTT.

The J gene is TRBJ1-3, the V gene TRBV10-3; perhaps TRBD1 as D (6 bases). Per germline, CDR1 ENHRY and CDR2 SYGVKD. The CDR3 extends over 16 amino acids. The V end was cut by 5 bases, the J end by 1 base, with 15 bases between. The CDR3 sequence is CAISKLQGLSGNTIYF. For the CDR3, the DNA is TGTGCCATCAGTAAACTACAGGGTTTGTCTGGAAACACCATATATTTT.

Written as DNA, the CDR3 is TGTGCCAGCAGCTTAGTGCTTCCGAACACTGAAGCTTTCTTT. This codes for CASSLVLPNTEAFF. This sequence joins TRBV13 and TRBJ1-1, with unresolved D. This CDR3 is 14 amino acids long. Per the germline V gene, CDR1 is PRHDT and CDR2 is FYEKMQ (reference sequence). The ends were cut back, 1 base at V and 1 base at J, with 7 bases in the middle.

CDR3 residues: CASRRGHQETQYF. The CDR3 DNA reads TGTGCCAGCAGGAGGGGGCACCAAGAGACCCAGTACTTC. The chain combines TRBV2 with TRBJ2-5, with 7 bases lining up with TRBD1. The junction had 1 base not matched to a gene; V was cut back by 6 bases and J by 0 bases. The CDR3 is made up of 13 amino acids. Germline CDR1 reads SNHLY; CDR2 reads FYNNEI.